The following is a T cell receptor (beta chain) sequence with its context. What it recognizes is unknown. Reverse transcribed after extraction, RNA yielded cDNA as the sequencing template. This table comes from immunoSEQ multiplex PCR, and its TCRdb copy is limited to in-frame clones, with some not included. Altogether around 300,000 clones are present, 60% being singletons, with the ten largest covering roughly 0.93%. Treatment: oral pan-JAK inhibitor, 5-10 mg twice daily. This sample stems from a study of CD8+ T cells in alopecia areata. Study-level findings and limits: With patients, TCR sharing proved less clear than in mice, a difference possibly related to HLA. Among the top 100, expanded CD8+ clones were significantly decreased by tofacitinib, as was scalp clonality. An increase in clonality over normal scalp was evident in lesional scalp, especially alopecia totalis/universalis.

The sequenced sample was CD4+ T cells sorted from blood, obtained between weeks 51 and 54, from a patient treated with tofacitinib. The TCR sequence derives from a human donor with alopecia areata.

The CDR3 DNA reads as TGTGCCAGCACCCTTAGAAGGGGTGCCGGGGCCAACGTCCTGACTTTC. This sequence encodes CASTLRRGAGANVLTF. The rearrangement uses TRBV7-9 and TRBJ2-6; D is possibly TRBD1 (5 bases). V gave up 7 bases and J gave up 4 bases, with 17 bases separating them. The CDR3 is made up of 16 amino acids. Germline-derived CDR1 and CDR2 are SEHNR and FQNEAQ (reference sequence).